The rows below give T cell receptor beta chains drawn from one sample of a study of cytomegalovirus exposure and HLA in healthy donors. Clones were read by immunoSEQ multiplex PCR, and TCRdb kept only the in-frame ones, dropping some. Of around 140,000 clones in the sample, about 77% were seen once. The source material was PBMCs. These receptors all stem from a male donor in good health and CMV-seronegative. CDR3s include the opening cysteine and the closing phenylalanine or tryptophan. A D gene is named only where the DNA matches it firmly. Some rows have no size entry. The others give once, few or many, or a class for an expanded clone.

abundance: -
j_gene: TRBJ2-7
d_gene: -
v_gene: TRBV12-5
len: 13
CDR3aa: CASGHRQAGEQYF
CDR3nt: TGTGCTAGTGGTCACCGACAGGCGGGCGAGCAGTACTTC

abundance: few
j_gene: TRBJ2-2
d_gene: -
v_gene: TRBV13
len: 14
CDR3aa: CASSSRTDSGELFF
CDR3nt: TGTGCCAGCAGCTCACGGACAGATTCCGGGGAGCTGTTTTTT

abundance: few
j_gene: TRBJ2-3
d_gene: TRBD2
v_gene: TRBV6-4
len: 17
CDR3aa: CASSDSDGGAGADTQYF
CDR3nt: TGTGCCAGCAGTGACTCGGACGGGGGGGCCGGGGCAGATACGCAGTATTTT

abundance: -
j_gene: TRBJ1-1
d_gene: TRBD1
v_gene: TRBV7-9
len: 14
CDR3aa: CASSPHTGATEAFF
CDR3nt: TGTGCCAGCAGCCCCCATACAGGGGCCACTGAAGCTTTCTTT

abundance: -
j_gene: TRBJ2-2
d_gene: TRBD1
v_gene: TRBV27
len: 13
CDR3aa: CASRLQGGGELFF
CDR3nt: TGTGCCAGCAGGTTACAGGGGGGCGGGGAGCTGTTTTTT

abundance: -
j_gene: TRBJ1-1
d_gene: -
v_gene: TRBV2
len: 13
CDR3aa: CASSEYPRGEAFF
CDR3nt: TGTGCCAGCAGTGAATATCCTAGAGGTGAAGCTTTCTTT

abundance: -
j_gene: TRBJ2-7
d_gene: -
v_gene: TRBV6-6
len: 13
CDR3aa: CASSSDRSYEQYF
CDR3nt: TGTGCCAGCAGTTCTGACAGGTCCTACGAGCAGTACTTC

abundance: -
j_gene: TRBJ2-2
d_gene: -
v_gene: TRBV11-2
len: 16
CDR3aa: CASSPASEVNTGELFF
CDR3nt: TGTGCCAGCAGCCCCGCTTCTGAGGTGAACACCGGGGAGCTGTTTTTT

abundance: -
j_gene: TRBJ1-3
d_gene: -
v_gene: TRBV15
len: 13
CDR3aa: CATRGVGENTIYF
CDR3nt: TGTGCCACCAGAGGGGTAGGGGAAAACACCATATATTTT

abundance: -
j_gene: TRBJ2-1
d_gene: -
v_gene: TRBV15
len: 15
CDR3aa: CATSRDRFIYNEQFF
CDR3nt: TGTGCCACCAGCAGAGACAGGTTTATATACAATGAGCAGTTCTTC

abundance: -
j_gene: TRBJ1-4
d_gene: -
v_gene: TRBV10-2
len: 16
CDR3aa: CASSYDTGPRGGKLFF
CDR3nt: TGCGCCAGCAGCTACGATACAGGGCCCCGGGGGGGGAAACTGTTTTTT

abundance: -
j_gene: TRBJ2-1
d_gene: -
v_gene: TRBV7-3
len: 13
CDR3aa: CASSPKPGNEQFF
CDR3nt: TGTGCCAGCAGCCCAAAGCCAGGGAACGAGCAGTTCTTC

abundance: -
j_gene: TRBJ2-3
d_gene: -
v_gene: TRBV11-3
len: 15
CDR3aa: CASSLGLRNTDTQYF
CDR3nt: TGTGCCAGCAGCCTGGGCCTACGGAACACAGATACGCAGTATTTT

abundance: -
j_gene: TRBJ2-7
d_gene: -
v_gene: TRBV6-5
len: 15
CDR3aa: CASRTSRGASYEQYF
CDR3nt: TGTGCCAGCAGGACTAGCCGGGGGGCCTCCTACGAGCAGTACTTC

abundance: -
j_gene: TRBJ1-4
d_gene: TRBD1
v_gene: TRBV4-2
len: 15
CDR3aa: CASSHLGQGREKLFF
CDR3nt: TGTGCCAGCAGCCACCTAGGACAGGGAAGGGAAAAACTGTTTTTT

abundance: few
j_gene: TRBJ2-7
d_gene: TRBD2
v_gene: TRBV5-8
len: 16
CDR3aa: CASSFGVRGGTYEQYF
CDR3nt: TGTGCCAGCAGCTTTGGTGTCCGGGGGGGTACCTACGAGCAGTACTTC

abundance: -
j_gene: TRBJ1-2
d_gene: -
v_gene: TRBV19
len: 13
CDR3aa: CASRLDGNYGYTF
CDR3nt: TGTGCCAGTAGGCTAGACGGCAACTATGGCTACACCTTC

abundance: -
j_gene: TRBJ2-6
d_gene: TRBD1
v_gene: TRBV7-9
len: 17
CDR3aa: CASSGPGQDSGANVLTF
CDR3nt: TGTGCCAGCAGCGGACCGGGACAGGATTCTGGGGCCAACGTCCTGACTTTC

abundance: -
j_gene: TRBJ2-3
d_gene: -
v_gene: TRBV6-6
len: 14
CDR3aa: CASYRLGPTDTQYF
CDR3nt: TGTGCCAGCTATCGACTAGGTCCGACAGATACGCAGTATTTT

abundance: -
j_gene: TRBJ2-3
d_gene: -
v_gene: TRBV5-1
len: 16
CDR3aa: CASSPALVLSTDTQYF
CDR3nt: TGCGCCAGCAGCCCAGCCCTAGTCCTAAGCACAGATACGCAGTATTTT

abundance: -
j_gene: TRBJ1-3
d_gene: -
v_gene: TRBV5-1
len: 15
CDR3aa: CASSIQAGSGNTIYF
CDR3nt: TGCGCCAGCAGCATCCAAGCTGGCTCTGGAAACACCATATATTTT

abundance: few
j_gene: TRBJ1-1
d_gene: -
v_gene: TRBV11-1
len: 14
CDR3aa: CASSLKELNTEAFF
CDR3nt: TGTGCCAGCAGCTTAAAGGAGTTGAACACTGAAGCTTTCTTT

abundance: few
j_gene: TRBJ2-7
d_gene: TRBD2
v_gene: TRBV5-1
len: 15
CDR3aa: CASSLGSGGSYEQYF
CDR3nt: TGCGCCAGCAGCTTGGGTAGCGGGGGTTCCTACGAGCAGTACTTC

abundance: -
j_gene: TRBJ1-4
d_gene: -
v_gene: TRBV11-2
len: 16
CDR3aa: CASSPTFLSAGEKLVF
CDR3nt: TGTGCCAGCAGCCCCACGTTCCTGTCGGCCGGAGAAAAACTGGTTTTT

abundance: -
j_gene: TRBJ2-5
d_gene: -
v_gene: TRBV7-6
len: 16
CDR3aa: CASSLADTKSQETQYF
CDR3nt: TGTGCCAGCAGCTTAGCCGACACCAAGTCCCAAGAGACCCAGTACTTC

abundance: few
j_gene: TRBJ1-1
d_gene: -
v_gene: TRBV27
len: 14
CDR3aa: CASSPWGGNTEAFF
CDR3nt: TGTGCCAGCAGTCCCTGGGGGGGGAACACTGAAGCTTTCTTT

abundance: -
j_gene: TRBJ2-7
d_gene: TRBD1
v_gene: TRBV11-2
len: 15
CDR3aa: CASSSIQGASYEQYF
CDR3nt: TGTGCCAGCAGCTCAATTCAGGGGGCGTCCTACGAGCAGTACTTC

abundance: -
j_gene: TRBJ1-1
d_gene: -
v_gene: TRBV15
len: 15
CDR3aa: CATSRETAPNTEAFF
CDR3nt: TGTGCCACCAGCAGGGAGACGGCTCCTAACACTGAAGCTTTCTTT

abundance: -
j_gene: TRBJ1-1
d_gene: -
v_gene: TRBV5-4
len: 14
CDR3aa: CASSRSGGDTEAFF
CDR3nt: TGTGCCAGCAGCCGATCGGGGGGGGACACTGAAGCTTTCTTT

abundance: -
j_gene: TRBJ2-7
d_gene: -
v_gene: TRBV9
len: 15
CDR3aa: CASSVGAGLGYEQYF
CDR3nt: TGTGCCAGCAGCGTAGGCGCGGGACTGGGGTACGAGCAGTACTTC

abundance: few
j_gene: TRBJ2-3
d_gene: -
v_gene: TRBV9
len: 14
CDR3aa: CASSPGQRTDTQYF
CDR3nt: TGTGCCAGCAGCCCCGGACAACGCACAGATACGCAGTATTTT

abundance: -
j_gene: TRBJ1-1
d_gene: -
v_gene: TRBV18
len: 13
CDR3aa: CASSEQEITEAFF
CDR3nt: TGTGCCAGCTCGGAACAGGAAATCACTGAAGCTTTCTTT

abundance: -
j_gene: TRBJ2-1
d_gene: TRBD2
v_gene: TRBV29-1
len: 17
CDR3aa: CSVGGRFGTRGWHEQFF
CDR3nt: TGCAGCGTTGGCGGTCGCTTCGGGACTAGGGGCTGGCATGAGCAGTTCTTC

abundance: few
j_gene: TRBJ2-2
d_gene: -
v_gene: TRBV7-3
len: 13
CDR3aa: CASSLGGTGELFF
CDR3nt: TGTGCCAGCAGCCTAGGAGGGACCGGGGAGCTGTTTTTT

abundance: few
j_gene: TRBJ2-7
d_gene: -
v_gene: TRBV15
len: 12
CDR3aa: CATSRLLNEQYF
CDR3nt: TGTGCCACCAGCAGACTCCTTAACGAGCAGTACTTC

abundance: few
j_gene: TRBJ2-7
d_gene: TRBD1
v_gene: TRBV5-1
len: 15
CDR3aa: CASSPGQTVSYEQYF
CDR3nt: TGCGCCAGCAGCCCGGGACAGACGGTAAGCTACGAGCAGTACTTC

abundance: -
j_gene: TRBJ1-5
d_gene: TRBD1
v_gene: TRBV19
len: 16
CDR3aa: CASSTYQGASNQPQHF
CDR3nt: TGTGCCAGTAGTACGTACCAGGGGGCGAGCAATCAGCCCCAGCATTTT

abundance: -
j_gene: TRBJ2-1
d_gene: -
v_gene: TRBV13
len: 12
CDR3aa: CASSLSRGIGFF
CDR3nt: TGTGCCAGCAGTCTATCGAGGGGGATAGGGTTCTTC

abundance: few
j_gene: TRBJ1-2
d_gene: -
v_gene: TRBV5-6
len: 12
CDR3aa: CASNRQSYGYTF
CDR3nt: TGTGCCAGCAACCGACAGTCCTATGGCTACACCTTC

abundance: few
j_gene: TRBJ2-1
d_gene: -
v_gene: TRBV7-3
len: 15
CDR3aa: CASSSAPSSYNEQFF
CDR3nt: TGTGCCAGCAGCTCCGCTCCGAGCTCCTACAATGAGCAGTTCTTC